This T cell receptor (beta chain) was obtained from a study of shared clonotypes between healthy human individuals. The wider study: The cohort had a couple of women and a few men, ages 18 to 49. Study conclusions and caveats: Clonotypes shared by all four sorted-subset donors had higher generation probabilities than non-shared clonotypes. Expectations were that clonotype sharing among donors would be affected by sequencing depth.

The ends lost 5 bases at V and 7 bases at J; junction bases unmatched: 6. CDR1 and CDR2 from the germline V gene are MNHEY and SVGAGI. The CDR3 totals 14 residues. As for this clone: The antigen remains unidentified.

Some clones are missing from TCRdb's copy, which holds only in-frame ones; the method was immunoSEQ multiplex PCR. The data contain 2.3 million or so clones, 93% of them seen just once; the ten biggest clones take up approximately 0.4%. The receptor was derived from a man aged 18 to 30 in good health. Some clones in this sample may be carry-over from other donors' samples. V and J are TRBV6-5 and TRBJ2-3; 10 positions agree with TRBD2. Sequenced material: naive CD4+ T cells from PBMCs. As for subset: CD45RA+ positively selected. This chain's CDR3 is CASSPGLAENTQYF. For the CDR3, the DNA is TGTGCCAGCAGTCCCGGACTAGCGGAGAATACGCAGTATTTT.